Sequencing of this T cell receptor (beta chain) was carried out in a study of technical replicates of blood from a few donors. The method was immunoSEQ multiplex PCR; TCRdb's version includes in-frame clones alone and lacks a portion of them. The sample has around 70,000 clones; approximately 97% are singletons. Germline loops: CDR1 SGHAT, CDR2 FQNNGV. V gave up 3 bases and J gave up 7 bases, with 6 bases separating them. The CDR3 has 11 amino acids. This rearrangement joins TRBV11-2 to TRBJ1-1; D call uncertain. The sequence derives from a human donor in good health. Sequenced sample: T cells isolated from PBMCs. The CDR3 loop reads CASSLVGEAFF. The CDR3 DNA reads TGTGCCAGCAGCTTGGTCGGTGAAGCTTTCTTT.